Below, 8 T cell receptor beta chains from the same sample are listed, as sequenced in a study of blood T cells in healthy people across ages. It was with a sample-barcoded 5' primer and a J-beta primer mix that a second PCR of about 6 to 12 cycles was run. A single record per CDR3 protein comes from TCRdb applying MiXCR to the 5' RACE reads. The table includes hundreds of thousands of distinct CDR3 sequences, 27% detected once. The same data also went into a second study, on T cells of mothers and their children.

The sequencing sample was made of blood. These receptors originate from a boy aged 2 to 10 in good health.

This clonotype appeared a few times. The J gene is TRBJ2-7, the V gene TRBV4-1; 8 nucleotides match TRBD2. Germline values: CDR1 MGHRA, CDR2 YSYEKL. With 1 base clipped from V and 7 bases from J, the junction kept 3 bases outside the gene matches. This CDR3 has 13 amino acids. The CDR3 DNA reads TGCGCCAGCAGCCAAGTTCGGGAGGGGGAGCAGTACTTC. As protein: CASSQVREGEQYF.

This clonotype was found a few times. This chain uses TRBV7-9 with TRBJ1-4; D gene unclear. CDR1 and CDR2 (germline): SEHNR, FQNEAQ (reference sequence). V shed 3 bases and J shed 7 bases, with 6 bases lying between them. This CDR3 is built from 12 residues. This CDR3 is CASSFSSEKLFF. The CDR3 DNA is TGTGCCAGCAGCTTCAGTAGTGAAAAACTGTTTTTT. Supplemented by reference TRBV7-9 and TRBJ1-4, the full variable domain reads DTGVSQNPRHKITKRGQNVTFRCDPISEHNRLYWYRQTLGQGPEFLTYFQNEAQLEKSRLLSDRFSAERPKGSFSTLEIQRTEQGDSAMYLCASSFSSEKLFFGSGTQLSVL.

The gene calls are TRBV27 and TRBJ2-1; 8 bases are shared with TRBD2. V was clipped by 5 bases and J by 2 bases; unmatched bases: 5. Germline values: CDR1 MNHEY, CDR2 SMNVEV (reference sequence). The CDR3 extends over 15 amino acids. In nucleotides, the CDR3 is TGTGCCAGCAGTGCCGGGACTAGTCCCTACAATGAGCAGTTCTTC. Translated: CASSAGTSPYNEQFF.

This clonotype was seen a handful of times. The chain has TRBV29-1 and TRBJ2-7, with D maybe TRBD1 (6 bases). V lost 6 bases, J lost 2 bases, and 11 bases lay in between. Germline lookup yields CDR1 SQVTM and CDR2 ANQGSEA. The CDR3 runs 12 residues. CDR3 nucleotides: TGCAGCGTCCTTGGACAGCCCTACGAGCAGTACTTC. Its protein product is CSVLGQPYEQYF.

V is TRBV7-8 and J is TRBJ2-4; 7 positions match TRBD2. Per germline, CDR1 SGHVS and CDR2 FQNEAQ. The CDR3 covers 15 residues. Trimming cost V 5 bases and J 0 bases; bases outside gene matches: 4. The chain's CDR3 is CASSRSGVAKNIQYF. The CDR3 region has the DNA TGTGCCAGCAGCCGGAGCGGGGTAGCCAAAAACATTCAGTACTTC.

This clonotype was counted at least ten times. CDR3 in DNA: TGTGCCAGCAGCGCATACCGGGGGGGCGAGCAGTACTTC. Translating gives CASSAYRGGEQYF. The chain carries TRBV7-2 and TRBJ2-5, with 8 bases lining up with TRBD2. Near its end, the DNA agrees better with TRBJ2-7, so the J call may be wrong. CDR3 length: 13 amino acids. Germline-derived CDR1 and CDR2 are SGHTA and FQGNSA.

The genes are TRBV15 and TRBJ1-2; D is uncertain. V lost 3 bases and J 1 base, leaving 6 bases between the germline ends. The germline gives CDR1 LNHNV, CDR2 YYDKDF (reference sequence). This CDR3 is 13 amino acids long. The CDR3 DNA sequence: TGTGCCACCAGCAGGGACGTTAACTATGGCTACACCTTC. Amino acid sequence: CATSRDVNYGYTF.

In this sample, this clonotype turned up a few times. The rearrangement links TRBV14 to TRBJ2-5; TRBD2 matches at 8 bases. The V segment lost 0 bases and the J segment 2 bases; nucleotides outside the gene matches: 8. Germline V gives CDR1 SGHDN, CDR2 FVKESK. There are 17 residues in the CDR3. CDR3 residues: CASSQDVSGGAQETQYF. CDR3 in DNA: TGTGCCAGCAGCCAAGATGTCAGCGGGGGAGCTCAAGAGACCCAGTACTTC.